The 10 T cell receptor beta chains listed next were all sequenced from one sample in a study of control samples from healthy donors and cancer patients. Sequenced by immunoSEQ multiplex PCR; TCRdb stores in-frame clones only, minus some. This table has under 130,000 clones, roughly 91% appearing once. Specimen: PBMCs. The receptors come from a man in his 60s with lung cancer.

The chain uses TRBV23-1 and TRBJ1-5, with 9 bases aligning to TRBD1. TRBV23-1 is annotated as an ORF whose role is uncertain. Unmatched junction bases numbered 12, after V lost 0 bases and J lost 0 bases. The CDR3 covers 20 residues. The CDR3 DNA reads as TGCGCCAGCAGTCAATCGAAAGGGACAGGGACCTTTTTTAGCAATCAGCCCCAGCATTTT. This gives the protein CASSQSKGTGTFFSNQPQHF.

In its sample, this clone was seen once. J is TRBJ1-2 and V is TRBV7-6, with D possibly matching TRBD1 (6 bases). Per the germline V gene, CDR1 is SGHVS and CDR2 is FNYEAQ. The CDR3 has 14 amino acids. Between the trimmed V and J ends, which lost 0 bases and 7 bases, there was a span of 12 bases. CDR3 DNA: TGTGCCAGCAGCTTAGCGGGGGCGTCCAGTGGCTACACCTTC. Translating gives CASSLAGASSGYTF.

The V gene is TRBV7-2, the J gene TRBJ2-2; weak D call: TRBD1 (5 bases). This CDR3 region has 14 residues. Germline CDR1 reads SGHTA; CDR2 reads FQGNSA. The V gene lost 2 bases and the J gene lost 6 bases, with 10 bases spanning the gap. The CDR3 DNA sequence: TGTGCCAGCAGCTTAACCAGGGCGGCCGGGGAGCTGTTTTTT. Translating gives CASSLTRAAGELFF. Using reference TRBV7-2 and TRBJ2-2 for the parts outside the CDR3, the full variable domain is GAGVSQSPSNKVTEKGKDVELRCDPISGHTALYWYRQSLGQGLEFLIYFQGNSAPDKSGLPSDRFSAERTGGSVSTLTIQRTQQEDSAVYLCASSLTRAAGELFFGEGSRLTVL.

This sequence joins TRBV24-1 and TRBJ2-3; the D is unclear. Trimming cost V 2 bases and J 4 bases, with 18 bases left between them. This CDR3 spans 17 amino acids. Germline loops: CDR1 KGHDR, CDR2 SFDVKD. The CDR3 DNA reads as TGTGCCACCAGTGATTCAATTAGTCCTCTGGGTCCAGATACGCAGTATTTT. It specifies CATSDSISPLGPDTQYF.

This chain uses TRBV28 with TRBJ2-7; a possible D gene is TRBD2 (6 bases). V lost 6 bases and J 0 bases, leaving 15 bases between the germline ends. The CDR3 covers 15 residues. Germline assignment: CDR1 MDHEN and CDR2 SYDVKM. The CDR3 DNA follows: TGTGCCAGCAGCTCACGGGGGTTCAGCTCCTACGAGCAGTACTTC. Its translation: CASSSRGFSSYEQYF.

The V and J genes are TRBV3-1 (or the pseudogene TRBV3-2) and TRBJ2-1; 12 bases are shared with TRBD2. The CDR3 totals 19 residues. The trim removed 1 base at V and 3 bases at J, leaving 10 bases unmatched. The germline V gene has CDR1 LGHDT and CDR2 YNNKEL (reference sequence). The CDR3, as DNA: TGTGCCAGCAGCCAAGTCGGGGCTAGCGGGGGGGCCCGCTACAATGAGCAGTTCTTC. It codes for CASSQVGASGGARYNEQFF.

The chain employs TRBV30 and TRBJ2-2; TRBD1 might be the D (6 bases). The germline V gene encodes CDR1 GTSNPN and CDR2 SVGIG (reference sequence). V was trimmed by 0 bases and J by 7 bases, leaving 27 bases between them. The CDR3 length is 19 residues. The CDR3: CAWSVKSARGQTKSGELFF. In DNA form, the CDR3 reads TGTGCCTGGAGTGTAAAGTCGGCCCGAGGACAGACGAAAAGCGGGGAGCTGTTTTTT.

V and J are TRBV27 and TRBJ1-2; TRBD1 matches at 9 bases. Germline V gives CDR1 MNHEY, CDR2 SMNVEV (reference sequence). The ends lost 6 bases at V and 4 bases at J; junction bases unmatched: 9. This CDR3 is built from 15 residues. The chain's CDR3 is CASSNTGQGSYGYTF. The CDR3 DNA follows: TGTGCCAGCAGCAACACCGGACAGGGGAGCTATGGCTACACCTTC.

The rearrangement links TRBV7-8 to TRBJ2-1, with unresolved D. CDR3 size: 13 residues. The ends were cut back, 0 bases at V and 6 bases at J, with 6 bases in the middle. Germline loops: CDR1 SGHVS, CDR2 FQNEAQ. This CDR3 is CASSLAGLNEQFF. The CDR3 coding sequence is TGTGCCAGCAGCTTAGCGGGTCTCAATGAGCAGTTCTTC.

The chain couples TRBV2 to TRBJ1-1; possibly TRBD1 for D (5 bases). V was cut by 1 base and J by 1 base, with 10 bases left in between. CDR1 is SNHLY, CDR2 FYNNEI, per germline. The CDR3 covers 15 residues. CDR3 loop: CASSEVGLSNTEAFF. CDR3 nucleotides: TGTGCCAGCAGTGAAGTGGGACTGTCGAACACTGAAGCTTTCTTT.